This T cell receptor (beta chain) originates from a study of early T cells in non-severe SARS-CoV-2 infection. On the study more broadly: It was bulk RNA from unsorted whole blood that was sequenced, and the chains were unpaired.

As part of library construction, unique molecular identifiers were attached to individual cDNA molecules. Each CDR3 protein gets one entry after TCRdb re-called the 5' RACE reads with MiXCR. The table has some 57,000 distinct CDR3 sequences, 10% to 12% seen once. The CDR3 contains 14 residues. V lost 5 bases, J lost 4 bases, and 8 bases stayed unmatched. Germline values: CDR1 DFQATT, CDR2 SNEGSKA (reference sequence). This TCR was recovered from an adult who was a healthcare worker with PCR-confirmed SARS-CoV-2 infection or an uninfected control (not recorded which). This chain joins TRBV20-1 and TRBJ1-1; 9 bases are shared with TRBD1. The source material was whole blood. In nucleotides, the CDR3 is TGCAGTGCTCCAACAGGGGGCCTCAGCACTGAAGCTTTCTTT. It encodes CSAPTGGLSTEAFF.